Described below is a single T cell receptor beta chain sequence and its context. Its antigen is unidentified. Amplification targeted TCR beta CDR3 regions from RNA transcripts. The study used the HTBI primer set for a first-round RT-PCR of the TCR CDR3. Each CDR3 protein gets one entry after TCRdb re-called the multiplex PCR reads with MiXCR. Among roughly 700,000 distinct CDR3 sequences, 35% were seen once, and the ten largest hold approximately 31%. The data stem from a study of T cells in Graves' hyperthyroidism and ophthalmopathy. Study results and limitations: The model's output predicted ophthalmopathy at a median of roughly seven months prior to onset.

V lost 2 bases and J 2 bases, leaving 3 bases between the germline ends. Germline V lookup: CDR1 ENHRY, CDR2 SYGVKD. This CDR3 contains 13 residues. The chain has TRBV10-3 and TRBJ1-4; D unclear. The sequence came from a middle-aged woman with Graves' hyperthyroidism. Sequencing was carried out using blood. The CDR3 DNA reads as TGTGCCATCAGTGAGGGCACTAATGAAAAACTGTTTTTT. Translating gives CAISEGTNEKLFF.